This T cell receptor (beta chain) derives from a study of T-cell reconstitution after alpha-beta-depleted transplantation in children. A few counts support this clonotype. Unique molecular identifiers were built into the TCRbeta library. TCRdb independently ran MiXCR on the PCR reads; one entry per CDR3 protein. The repertoire holds about 410,000 distinct CDR3 sequences, roughly 20% seen once, with approximately 3.8% in the top ten. J lost 5 bases, V lost 0 bases, and 6 bases had no gene match. The CDR3 is 15 amino acids. Germline V gene sequence: CDR1 SGHRS, CDR2 YFSETQ. The chain has TRBV5-1 and TRBJ1-1; 8 bases agree with TRBD1. This sample comprised PBMCs from the stem cell graft donor, obtained from the stem cell graft. This TCR was sampled from a human donor who donated a stem cell graft to a child with acute myeloid leukemia. The CDR3 reads CASSLGQGSYTEAFF. CDR3 DNA: TGCGCCAGCAGCTTGGGACAGGGGAGTTATACTGAAGCTTTCTTT.